One sample yielded the 29 T cell receptor beta chains listed below, sequenced in a study of technical replicates of blood from a few donors. Method: immunoSEQ multiplex PCR; TCRdb's copy keeps in-frame clones and lacks some. Of 70,000 to 85,000 clones in the sample, 80% to 95% were seen once. Sequencing was done on a sample of T cells isolated from PBMCs. The receptors shown here come from a human donor in good health.

V is TRBV7-6 and J is TRBJ2-1; D is unresolved. CDR1 is SGHVS and CDR2 is FNYEAQ in the germline V gene. This CDR3 has 14 amino acids. V was trimmed by 2 bases and J by 5 bases, leaving 10 bases between them. Here the CDR3 reads CASSLSWAHNEQFF. In DNA, the CDR3 is TGTGCCAGCAGCTTATCCTGGGCGCACAATGAGCAGTTCTTC.

The count of this clone is one. This rearrangement joins TRBV7-3 to TRBJ2-1; 9 bases agree with TRBD2. Germline loops: CDR1 SGHTA, CDR2 FQGTGA. Trimming removed 2 bases from V and 5 bases from J; junction bases left unmatched: 10. This CDR3 has 17 residues. The CDR3 is CASSLYSTSGPNNEQFF. The CDR3 DNA is TGTGCCAGCAGCTTATATAGCACTAGCGGGCCAAACAATGAGCAGTTCTTC.

The V gene is TRBV30, the J gene TRBJ2-7; 7 nucleotides line up with TRBD1. CDR1 is GTSNPN, CDR2 SVGIG, per germline (reference sequence). Trimming cost V 4 bases and J 3 bases; bases outside gene matches: 6. The CDR3 runs 13 residues. In nucleotides, the CDR3 is TGTGCCTGGAACAGGGGCCTTAGCTACGAGCAGTACTTC. Protein product: CAWNRGLSYEQYF. The variable domain in full, with the rest retrieved from reference TRBV30 and TRBJ2-7, is SQTIHQWPATLVQPVGSPLSLECTVEGTSNPNLYWYRQAAGRGLQLLFYSVGIGQISSEVPQNLSASRPQDRQFILSSKKLLLSDSGFYLCAWNRGLSYEQYFGPGTRLTVT.

This clone came up a few times. V gene TRBV10-3 combines with J gene TRBJ1-4; 10 nucleotides match TRBD1. Germline CDR1 and CDR2: ENHRY and SYGVKD. The V and J ends lost 2 bases and 5 bases, in that order; junction bases with no gene match: 2. The CDR3 has 15 residues. CDR3 in amino acids: CAISEKDRGNEKLFF. The CDR3 DNA reads as TGTGCCATCAGTGAGAAGGACAGGGGGAATGAAAAACTGTTTTTT.

This clone appeared a few times. V usage is TRBV19 and J usage is TRBJ1-1; TRBD1 is a possible D gene (5 bases). The CDR3 loop spans 15 amino acids. Germline CDR1 LNHDA, CDR2 SQIVND (reference sequence). V dropped 3 bases and J dropped 0 bases, with 11 bases sitting between them. The CDR3 coding sequence is TGTGCCAGTAGTATTCAGGGCAGCATGAACACTGAAGCTTTCTTT. As protein: CASSIQGSMNTEAFF.

DNA for the CDR3: TGTGCCAGCAGTGAAGGTAGGACCGGGACAGCCGGACCCAATGAGCAGTTCTTC. This sequence encodes CASSEGRTGTAGPNEQFF. The genes are TRBV2 and TRBJ2-1; TRBD1 aligns across 7 bases. Trimming took 1 base from V and 6 from J; bases not matched to a gene: 15. The CDR3 extends over 18 amino acids. Germline V gene lookup returns CDR1 SNHLY and CDR2 FYNNEI. The full variable domain, rest sourced from reference TRBV2 and TRBJ2-1, is EPEVTQTPSHQVTQMGQEVILRCVPISNHLYFYWYRQILGQKVEFLVSFYNNEISEKSEIFDDQFSVERPDGSNFTLKIRSTKLEDSAMYFCASSEGRTGTAGPNEQFFGPGTRLTVL.

The chain uses TRBV9 and TRBJ1-1, with D tentatively TRBD1 (5 bases). V dropped 0 bases and J dropped 8 bases, with 17 bases sitting between them. Germline V gene sequence: CDR1 SGDLS, CDR2 YYNGEE. CDR3 length equals 15 residues. CDR3: CASSVAIGAGEEAFF. In DNA form, the CDR3 reads TGTGCCAGCAGCGTAGCTATCGGGGCGGGGGAAGAAGCTTTCTTT.

The V call is TRBV9, the J call TRBJ2-7, with 7 bases lining up with TRBD1. Germline values: CDR1 SGDLS, CDR2 YYNGEE. Trimming took 4 bases from V and 3 from J; bases not matched to a gene: 10. This CDR3 has 15 residues. CDR3 residues: CASSTTGTDHYEQYF. The CDR3 coding sequence is TGTGCCAGCAGCACGACCGGGACAGACCACTACGAGCAGTACTTC.

This clone occurred once. The rearrangement uses TRBV6-5 and TRBJ2-1; D might be TRBD2 (6 bases). The germline V gene encodes CDR1 MNHEY and CDR2 SVGAGI. Between the trimmed V and J ends, which lost 4 bases and 2 bases, there was a span of 9 bases. There are 14 residues in the CDR3. DNA of the CDR3: TGTGCCAGCAGTTCGGGACTGGCCTACAATGAGCAGTTCTTC. Its protein product is CASSSGLAYNEQFF.

V is TRBV28 and J is TRBJ1-1; D is possibly TRBD1 (5 bases). With 6 bases removed from V and 5 bases from J, the gap between germline ends came to 7 bases. This CDR3 comprises 11 residues. Germline V gene lookup returns CDR1 MDHEN and CDR2 SYDVKM. CDR3 residues: CASRGRTEAFF. The DNA for the CDR3 is TGTGCCAGCAGGGGGCGTACTGAAGCTTTCTTT.

V usage is TRBV30 and J usage is TRBJ2-5; 7 bases match TRBD2. Germline values: CDR1 GTSNPN, CDR2 SVGIG (reference sequence). CDR3 length: 15 residues. The V segment lost 4 bases and the J segment 2 bases; nucleotides outside the gene matches: 10. The CDR3 DNA reads TGTGCCTGGACCCCCGGTAGCGGGCCTCAAGAGACCCAGTACTTC. This codes for CAWTPGSGPQETQYF.

The rearrangement joins TRBV6-1 to TRBJ1-4; D remains unclear. The CDR3 spans 14 residues. V was clipped by 0 bases and J by 8 bases, with 10 bases between them. Looked up from germline, CDR1 is MNHNS and CDR2 is SASEGT. CDR3 loop: CASSEAETREKLFF. In nucleotides, the CDR3 is TGTGCCAGCAGTGAAGCAGAGACGAGGGAAAAACTGTTTTTT.

This sequence joins TRBV27 and TRBJ1-4; a possible D gene is TRBD1 (6 bases). Germline V gene data show CDR1 as MNHEY and CDR2 as SMNVEV (reference sequence). This CDR3 has 15 residues. The V end was cut by 5 bases, the J end by 7 bases, with 17 bases between. CDR3 sequence reads: CASSTRQAVAEKLFF. Written as DNA, the CDR3 is TGTGCCAGCAGTACCCGACAGGCAGTCGCTGAAAAACTGTTTTTT.

The gene calls are TRBV5-1 and TRBJ2-1, with 9 bases aligning to TRBD2. The CDR3 runs to 14 residues. The germline V gene has CDR1 SGHRS and CDR2 YFSETQ. J was trimmed by 8 bases and V by 4 bases; bases with no gene match: 7. CDR3 protein: CASSPGGTSYEQFF. The CDR3 coding sequence is TGCGCCAGCAGCCCGGGGGGGACTAGCTATGAGCAGTTCTTC.

The sample holds one count of this clone. The CDR3 here is CATSFRDRGRGDEQFF. The CDR3 region has the DNA TGTGCCACCAGCTTTCGGGACAGGGGAAGGGGAGATGAGCAGTTCTTC. The rearrangement joins TRBV15 to TRBJ2-1, with 10 bases matching TRBD1. Germline lookup yields CDR1 LNHNV and CDR2 YYDKDF (reference sequence). The V gene end was trimmed by 5 bases and the J gene end by 8 bases; junction bases not matched to a gene: 12. The CDR3 contains 16 residues.

The chain is built from TRBV7-2 and TRBJ2-6; possible D gene TRBD2, 6 bases. Per the germline V gene, CDR1 is SGHTA and CDR2 is FQGNSA. This CDR3 is built from 16 residues. V lost 1 base and J lost 8, with 15 bases in between. The DNA for the CDR3 is TGTGCCAGCAGCTTAGGGTTTTCAGGGAGGTCCAACGTCCTGACTTTC. This translates into CASSLGFSGRSNVLTF.

CDR3 residues: CASSLPGQVVEAFF. The CDR3 nucleotides read TGTGCCAGCAGCCTCCCAGGACAGGTTGTTGAAGCTTTCTTT. The V and J genes are TRBV5-8 and TRBJ1-1; 7 bases line up with TRBD1. Germline V lookup: CDR1 SGHTS, CDR2 YDEGEE. This CDR3 region has 14 residues. The ends lost 4 bases at V and 7 bases at J; junction bases unmatched: 10.

V is TRBV2 and J is TRBJ1-3, with TRBD1 as a possible D gene (5 bases). V was shortened by 2 bases and J by 1 base, with 6 bases between the two germline ends. The CDR3 extends over 14 amino acids. Germline values: CDR1 SNHLY, CDR2 FYNNEI. CDR3 residues: CASSEQGSGNTIYF. CDR3 in DNA: TGTGCCAGCAGTGAACAGGGATCTGGAAACACCATATATTTT.

CDR3 bases: TGTGCCAGCAGCGGTCAGGCAGTTATGAACACTGAAGCTTTCTTT. This sequence encodes CASSGQAVMNTEAFF. The V and J genes are TRBV11-3 and TRBJ1-1; no reliable D call. The CDR3 covers 15 residues. Germline V lookup: CDR1 SGHNT, CDR2 YENEEA. V shed 5 bases and J shed 0 bases, with 13 bases lying between them.

The rearrangement joins TRBV7-8 to TRBJ2-3, with 9 nucleotides matching TRBD2. There are 15 residues in the CDR3. V dropped 6 bases and J dropped 2; count of bases not matched to a gene: 6. Germline CDR1 SGHVS, CDR2 FQNEAQ. CDR3 DNA sequence: TGTGCCAGCAGACCCCTAGCGGGAAACACAGATACGCAGTATTTT. It encodes CASRPLAGNTDTQYF. Together with reference TRBV7-8 and TRBJ2-3, the CDR3 gives the full variable domain: GAGVSQSPRYKVAKRGQDVALRCDPISGHVSLFWYQQALGQGPEFLTYFQNEAQLDKSGLPSDRFFAERPEGSVSTLKIQRTQQEDSAVYLCASRPLAGNTDTQYFGPGTRLTVL.

The CDR3 loop is CASSQEASGLGNQPQHF. CDR3 nucleotides: TGCGCCAGCAGCCAAGAGGCGTCAGGCTTAGGCAATCAGCCCCAGCATTTT. This chain connects TRBV4-1 to TRBJ1-5; D unresolved. The germline V gene encodes CDR1 MGHRA and CDR2 YSYEKL. The ends were cut back, 0 bases at V and 2 bases at J, with 14 bases in the middle. The CDR3 has 17 residues.

V gene TRBV15 combines with J gene TRBJ2-3; 8 positions match TRBD1. Trimming removed 4 bases from V and 3 bases from J; junction bases left unmatched: 3. The V gene's germline CDR1 is LNHNV and CDR2 YYDKDF (reference sequence). This CDR3 is 14 amino acids long. The CDR3 region has the DNA TGTGCCACCAGCACAAGGACAGGGACAGATACGCAGTATTTT. Translation: CATSTRTGTDTQYF.

This chain joins TRBV2 and TRBJ2-2; D is possibly TRBD2 (6 bases). The V and J ends lost 5 bases and 7 bases respectively, with 17 bases between them. Per the germline V gene, CDR1 is SNHLY and CDR2 is FYNNEI. The CDR3 contains 15 residues. CDR3 in amino acids: CASSRTGRGDGELFF. The CDR3 DNA reads TGTGCCAGCAGTAGAACCGGGCGGGGAGACGGGGAGCTGTTTTTT.

This chain joins TRBV7-8 and TRBJ2-7; D is possibly TRBD2 (7 bases). Trimming stripped 5 bases from V and 4 bases from J, with 21 bases between. The CDR3 runs 16 residues. Germline assignment: CDR1 SGHVS and CDR2 FQNEAQ. The CDR3 DNA reads TGTGCCAGCAGCCCTCAAAGGGGGGGGGCTGTATACGAGCAGTACTTC. This encodes CASSPQRGGAVYEQYF.

This clone has just one count. The chain recombines TRBV10-3 with TRBJ2-5; possible D gene TRBD1, 5 bases. The CDR3 spans 14 residues. In germline, CDR1 is ENHRY, CDR2 SYGVKD. V lost 4 bases and J lost 3, with 12 bases in between. The CDR3 reads CAISGQGMEETQYF. As DNA, the CDR3 is TGTGCCATCAGTGGGCAGGGAATGGAAGAGACCCAGTACTTC.

V gene TRBV13 combines with J gene TRBJ2-7, with 11 positions matching TRBD2. This CDR3 is 14 amino acids long. The ends lost 6 bases at V and 2 bases at J; junction bases unmatched: 3. CDR1 and CDR2 (germline): PRHDT, FYEKMQ (reference sequence). The CDR3 protein is CASRLAGGAYEQYF. CDR3 bases: TGTGCCAGCAGGCTAGCGGGAGGAGCCTACGAGCAGTACTTC.

The chain is built from TRBV9 and TRBJ2-2; the match to TRBD2 covers 7 bases. Trimming cost V 5 bases and J 5 bases; bases outside gene matches: 9. CDR1 is SGDLS, CDR2 YYNGEE, per germline. The CDR3 is 15 residues long. CDR3 amino acids: CASSIRDSGTGELFF. For the CDR3, the DNA is TGTGCCAGCAGTATCCGGGATAGCGGGACCGGGGAGCTGTTTTTT.

This clone occurred once. The chain couples TRBV18 to TRBJ1-3, with 7 bases aligning to TRBD1. With 5 bases clipped from V and 0 bases from J, the junction kept 7 bases outside the gene matches. The CDR3 consists of 16 residues. The germline V gene has CDR1 KGHSH and CDR2 LQKENI. In DNA form, the CDR3 reads TGTGCCAGCTCATCGGGACAGCCTAACTCTGGAAACACCATATATTTT. It translates to CASSSGQPNSGNTIYF.

The chain has TRBV7-3 and TRBJ2-2, with a weak D call TRBD2 (6 bases). CDR1 and CDR2 from the germline V gene are SGHTA and FQGTGA. CDR3 length equals 14 residues. The V end was cut by 4 bases, the J end by 6 bases, with 12 bases between. CDR3 protein: CASSSGLGAGELFF. CDR3 DNA sequence: TGTGCCAGCAGCTCGGGACTCGGGGCCGGGGAGCTGTTTTTT.